The 7 T cell receptor beta chains reported below all come from one sample, sequenced in a study of molecular identifiers for immune sequencing clone quantification. TCRdb fed the PCR reads into MiXCR, producing one record per CDR3 protein. The table includes around 300,000 distinct CDR3 sequences, 24% detected once. Source material: naive CD8+ T cells from blood, with Jurkat cell RNA spiked in. Noted subset: FACS-sorted CD8+CD4-CCR7+CD45RA+ naive T cells. These receptors were collected from a human donor in good health. Some libraries in this study had Jurkat cell RNA spiked in.

In the case of this clonotype: Germline and junction disagree at one end, which may indicate a read error. The V gene is TRBV11-2, the J gene TRBJ2-1; 14 bases line up with TRBD2. Looked up from germline, CDR1 is SGHAT and CDR2 is FQNNGV. CDR3 length: 16 residues. This CDR3 reads CAGSPPGLAGVGEQFF. CDR3 nucleotides: TGTGCCGGCAGCCCCCCGGGACTAGCGGGAGTTGGTGAGCAGTTCTTC.

V and J are TRBV29-1 and TRBJ2-1, with 12 positions matching TRBD2. V dropped 2 bases and J dropped 2; count of bases not matched to a gene: 7. CDR1 is SQVTM and CDR2 is ANQGSEA in the germline V gene. This CDR3 is built from 17 residues. CDR3 nucleotides: TGCAGCGTTGAATTACTAGCGGGGGGCGGGGCCTACAATGAGCAGTTCTTC. Protein: CSVELLAGGGAYNEQFF.

This clonotype was picked up many times. The chain employs TRBV7-8 and TRBJ2-3; D may be TRBD2 (5 bases). V lost 1 base and J lost 0, with 11 bases in between. CDR3 length: 16 residues. Per germline, CDR1 SGHVS and CDR2 FQNEAQ. CDR3 sequence: CASSLVVAWSTDTQYF. The CDR3 bases are TGTGCCAGCAGCTTAGTAGTAGCGTGGAGCACAGATACGCAGTATTTT.

The V and J genes are TRBV28 and TRBJ1-3; D not resolved. The CDR3 length is 15 residues. Trimming pared 4 bases from V and 0 bases from J, leaving 10 bases between. Germline V gene data show CDR1 as MDHEN and CDR2 as SYDVKM. In DNA, the CDR3 is TGTGCCAGCAGTTGGAGAGGTATCTCTGGAAACACCATATATTTT. This sequence encodes CASSWRGISGNTIYF.

A word on this clonotype: A junction boundary mismatches the germline segment, possibly from a read error. CDR3 DNA sequence: TGTGCCAGCAGCGAAAGTCGACAGGATGGGGCCAACGTCCCGACTTTC. Protein product: CASSESRQDGANVPTF. The V and J genes are TRBV9 and TRBJ2-6; tentatively, D is TRBD1 (6 bases). The CDR3 extends over 16 amino acids. Looked up from germline, CDR1 is SGDLS and CDR2 is YYNGEE.

V gene TRBV7-9 combines with J gene TRBJ2-1, with 11 bases aligning to TRBD1. This CDR3 region has 13 residues. The germline V gene has CDR1 SEHNR and CDR2 FQNEAQ (reference sequence). The ends lost 6 bases at V and 7 bases at J; junction bases unmatched: 2. The CDR3 DNA reads TGTGCCAGCAGGTGGGACAGGGGGAATGAGCAGTTCTTC. Translated, it gives CASRWDRGNEQFF.

CDR3 in DNA: TGTGCCACCAGTGAGTGGGACAGGGGCCCGAACACCGGGGAGCTGTTTTTT. Amino acids: CATSEWDRGPNTGELFF. The chain couples TRBV24-1 to TRBJ2-2; 10 positions match TRBD1. Germline V gene sequence: CDR1 KGHDR, CDR2 SFDVKD. The CDR3 loop spans 17 amino acids. V was clipped by 4 bases and J by 0 bases; unmatched bases: 4.